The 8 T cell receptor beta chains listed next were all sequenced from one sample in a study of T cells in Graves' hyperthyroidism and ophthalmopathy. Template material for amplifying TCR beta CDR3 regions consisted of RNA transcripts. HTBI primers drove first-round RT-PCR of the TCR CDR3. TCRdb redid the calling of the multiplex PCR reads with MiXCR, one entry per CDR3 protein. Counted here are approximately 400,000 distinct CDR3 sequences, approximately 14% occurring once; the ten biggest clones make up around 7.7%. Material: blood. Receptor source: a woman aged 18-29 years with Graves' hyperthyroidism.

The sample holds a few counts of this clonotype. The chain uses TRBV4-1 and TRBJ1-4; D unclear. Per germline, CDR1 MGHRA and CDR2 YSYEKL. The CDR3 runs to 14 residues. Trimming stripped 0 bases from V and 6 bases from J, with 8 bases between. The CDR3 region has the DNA TGCGCCAGCAGCCAAGATCAGAGGGATGAAAAACTGTTTTTT. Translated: CASSQDQRDEKLFF.

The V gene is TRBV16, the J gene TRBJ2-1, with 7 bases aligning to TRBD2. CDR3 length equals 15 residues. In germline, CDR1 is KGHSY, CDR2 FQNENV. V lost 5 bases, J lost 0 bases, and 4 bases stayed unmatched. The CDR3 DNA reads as TGTGCCAGCAGCTCCCGCGGGGGCTCCTACAATGAGCAGTTCTTC. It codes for CASSSRGGSYNEQFF.

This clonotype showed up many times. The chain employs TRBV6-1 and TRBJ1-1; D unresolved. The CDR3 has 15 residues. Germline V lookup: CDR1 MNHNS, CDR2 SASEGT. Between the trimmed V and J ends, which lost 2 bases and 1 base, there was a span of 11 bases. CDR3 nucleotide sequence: TGTGCCAGCAGTGAAATAGCCACCGGGAACACTGAAGCTTTCTTT. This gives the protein CASSEIATGNTEAFF.

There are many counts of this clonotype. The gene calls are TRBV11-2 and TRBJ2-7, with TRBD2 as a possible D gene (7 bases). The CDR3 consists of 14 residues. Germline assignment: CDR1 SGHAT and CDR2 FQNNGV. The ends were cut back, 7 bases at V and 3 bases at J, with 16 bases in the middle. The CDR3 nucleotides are TGTGCCAGCACTAGGGGGGGACGGTACTACGAGCAGTACTTC. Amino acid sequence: CASTRGGRYYEQYF. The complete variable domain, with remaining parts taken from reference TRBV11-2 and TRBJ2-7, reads EAGVAQSPRYKIIEKRQSVAFWCNPISGHATLYWYQQILGQGPKLLIQFQNNGVVDDSQLPKDRFSAERLKGVDSTLKIQPAKLEDSAVYLCASTRGGRYYEQYFGPGTRLTVT.

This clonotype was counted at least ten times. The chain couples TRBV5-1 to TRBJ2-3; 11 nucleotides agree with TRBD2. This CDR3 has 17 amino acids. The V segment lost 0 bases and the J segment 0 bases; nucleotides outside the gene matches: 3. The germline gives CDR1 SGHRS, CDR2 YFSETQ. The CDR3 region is CASSLGLAGPSTDTQYF. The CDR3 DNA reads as TGCGCCAGCAGCTTGGGACTAGCGGGACCTAGCACAGATACGCAGTATTTT.

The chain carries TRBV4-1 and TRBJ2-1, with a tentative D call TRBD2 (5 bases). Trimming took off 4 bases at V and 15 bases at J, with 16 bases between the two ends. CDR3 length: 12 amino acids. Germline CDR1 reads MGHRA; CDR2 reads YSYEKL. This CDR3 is CASSLLDSQRFF. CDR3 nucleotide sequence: TGCGCCAGCAGCCTACTGGACTCCCAGCGGTTCTTC.

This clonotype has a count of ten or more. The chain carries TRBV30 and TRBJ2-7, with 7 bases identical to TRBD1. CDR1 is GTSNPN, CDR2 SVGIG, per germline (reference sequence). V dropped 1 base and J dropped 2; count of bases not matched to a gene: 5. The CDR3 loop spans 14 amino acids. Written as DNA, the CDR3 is TGTGCCTGGAGTGACCCAGGGGGTACCTACGAGCAGTACTTC. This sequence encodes CAWSDPGGTYEQYF.

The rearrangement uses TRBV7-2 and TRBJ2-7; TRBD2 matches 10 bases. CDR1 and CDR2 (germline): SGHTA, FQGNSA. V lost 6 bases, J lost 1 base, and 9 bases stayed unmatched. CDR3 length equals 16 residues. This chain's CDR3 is CASSYGLAVPSYEQYF. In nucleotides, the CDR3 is TGTGCCAGCAGTTATGGACTAGCGGTGCCTTCCTACGAGCAGTACTTC.